Each of the 10 T cell receptor beta chains below was sequenced from the same sample in a study of CD8 T cells in ankylosing spondylitis. A single record per CDR3 protein comes from TCRdb applying MiXCR to the 5' RACE reads. The sample consists of 300,000 to 350,000 distinct CDR3 sequences, around 21% of them appearing once. Material for sequencing was blood, either unsorted or a sorted T cell fraction (not recorded which). The receptors shown here come from a female donor with ankylosing spondylitis or in good health (not recorded which).

This clonotype showed up just a few times. The chain combines TRBV13 with TRBJ2-7, with 9 bases matching TRBD1. The ends lost 5 bases at V and 2 bases at J; junction bases unmatched: 4. Germline V gene lookup returns CDR1 PRHDT and CDR2 FYEKMQ (reference sequence). This CDR3 region has 14 residues. Here the CDR3 reads CASSADRGAYEQYF. CDR3 DNA: TGTGCCAGCAGCGCGGACAGGGGTGCCTACGAGCAGTACTTC.

This clonotype was detected only a few times. This sequence joins TRBV6-1 and TRBJ1-5, with D possibly being TRBD1 (5 bases). The CDR3 sequence is 16 residues long. Germline loops: CDR1 MNHNS, CDR2 SASEGT. The germline V and J ends were trimmed by 4 bases and 0 bases, with 13 bases remaining between them. CDR3 residues: CASSVGTHLSNQPQHF. The CDR3 DNA reads TGTGCCAGCAGTGTCGGGACGCACCTTAGCAATCAGCCCCAGCATTTT.

This clonotype was detected only a few times. The CDR3 nucleotides read TGTGCCAGCTCCCCCTTGCCTCTCGGCGAGCAGTACTTC. It encodes CASSPLPLGEQYF. V usage is TRBV18 and J usage is TRBJ2-7; no clear D. Germline V gene sequence: CDR1 KGHSH, CDR2 LQKENI. The CDR3 covers 13 residues. Trimming left V 6 bases short and J 6 bases short, with 15 bases between.

A few counts support this clonotype. This chain connects TRBV20-1 to TRBJ1-2; a weak D match, TRBD1 (5 bases). Looked up from germline, CDR1 is DFQATT and CDR2 is SNEGSKA (reference sequence). V gave up 3 bases and J gave up 4 bases, with 21 bases separating them. The CDR3 sequence is 16 residues long. The CDR3 DNA reads as TGCAGTGCTAGGACAGCAGCCGTCCGGGGCTCCTATGGCTACACCTTC. Translating gives CSARTAAVRGSYGYTF.

This clonotype has just a few counts. The chain uses TRBV19 and TRBJ2-6; 10 bases match TRBD1. The CDR3 loop spans 16 amino acids. Germline-derived CDR1 and CDR2 are LNHDA and SQIVND (reference sequence). Germline trimming cut 5 bases from V and 4 bases from J; bases unmatched to any gene: 5. In nucleotides, the CDR3 is TGTGCCAGTAGTCCGGGACAGGGGTCGGGGGCCAACGTCCTGACTTTC. Protein sequence: CASSPGQGSGANVLTF.

V usage is TRBV2 and J usage is TRBJ2-7; tentative D call: TRBD2 (5 bases). Germline V gene data show CDR1 as SNHLY and CDR2 as FYNNEI. This CDR3 has 11 amino acids. V was cut by 4 bases and J by 7 bases, with 8 bases left in between. The CDR3 loop reads CASSAGLEQYF. Here the CDR3 DNA reads TGTGCCAGCAGTGCGGGATTGGAGCAGTACTTC.

Here the CDR3 DNA reads TGCGCCAGCAGCAAATCTAGCAGCGGGGAGCTGTTTTTT. Residues: CASSKSSSGELFF. V and J are TRBV10-1 and TRBJ2-2, with a possible D match to TRBD2 (5 bases). Trimming stripped 6 bases from V and 7 bases from J, with 12 bases between. This CDR3 region has 13 residues. Germline V gives CDR1 WNHNN, CDR2 SYGVQD (reference sequence).

This clonotype was detected many times. The genes are TRBV28 and TRBJ1-6; TRBD1 matches 9 bases. CDR3 size: 15 residues. V lost 6 bases and J lost 7; bases outside the gene matches: 7. Looked up from germline, CDR1 is MDHEN and CDR2 is SYDVKM. The chain's CDR3 is CASSSSGTGNSPLHF. Written as DNA, the CDR3 is TGTGCCAGCAGCTCTAGCGGGACAGGGAATTCACCCCTCCACTTT.

Ten or more counts support this clonotype. The CDR3 protein is CASSSGTGSFYGYTF. CDR3 DNA sequence: TGTGCCAGCAGCTCCGGGACAGGGTCCTTCTATGGCTACACCTTC. The chain carries TRBV12-3 or TRBV12-4 and TRBJ1-2; 9 nucleotides match TRBD1. CDR3 size: 15 residues. Trimming took 6 bases from V and 4 from J; bases not matched to a gene: 9.

This chain uses TRBV7-2 with TRBJ2-7; D is uncertain. The germline CDR1 and CDR2 sequences are SGHTA and FQGNSA. V lost 7 bases to trimming and J lost 2 bases, with 9 bases between them. The CDR3 has 12 residues. The DNA of the CDR3 is TGTGCCAGCAAAAGAAACGCCTACGAGCAGTACTTC. Its translation is CASKRNAYEQYF.